This TCR beta chain was retrieved from a study of identifying expanded T cells in peripheral blood (dated by TCRdb to about 2019). Context from the whole study: Separate aliquots of the same genomic DNA pool were sequenced to produce technical replicates, and four replicates were compared in pairs.

On this clone: What antigen it recognizes has not been identified. No base quality information exists; no much larger clone differs at one position.

During the collection period, no immune events, such as infections, were documented for the healthy donors. To calibrate time-dependent variance in a beta-binomial model of T-cell clone differential abundance, blood repertoires from healthy donors were used as a training cohort. The training cohort was composed of around ten healthy donors, 3 female and 7 male. Donor ages ranged from about 29 to 65 years, with an average of about 40 years. Obtained from a commercial supplier, whole blood was collected from each healthy donor at three time points set around two weeks apart. For immunosequencing, genomic DNA was extracted from whole blood that had not been sorted. Per the germline V gene, MDHEN is the CDR1 and SYDVKM is the CDR2. There are 16 amino acids in the CDR3, from cysteine to phenylalanine inclusive. Just the 48-base CDR3 DNA is kept, in frame starting at base 1. V and J are trimmed by 6 bases and 6 bases, and the gene matches miss 15 bases of the junction.

TCRbeta CDR3 regions were profiled by bias-controlled multiplex PCR amplification of genomic DNA with the immunoSEQ Assay. The original methods were these. To quantify the absolute abundance of each unique TCRbeta CDR3 region, the sequences were collapsed and filtered. Differential abundance was tested with a binomial (Fisher-equivalent) model and with a beta-binomial model adding time-dependent variance fitted from healthy donors. Clones with fewer than 5 combined templates were excluded, and clones with Benjamini-Hochberg FDR below 0.01 were called differentially abundant. Using the form v = (b*log(k)+a)^2, the beta-binomial variance was modeled as a function of the total template count across the two samples. Held by TCRdb, this immuneACCESS table contains in-frame sequences only and omits some clones. Under half of the omission traces to an unresolved V gene where checked; the cause of the rest is unknown. V and J calls and clone size are those listed in that table; D and trimming were worked out from the DNA. The sample has approximately 140,000 clones on record, 65% to 90% of them singletons. Jointly, the top ten make up 8.4% of the sample.

Study-wide findings and limitations: The authors expected biological variance in healthy repertoires might increase further over much longer intervals such as months to years. Roughly 1.2 differentially abundant clones were flagged by the binomial model between technical replicates, whereas about 15 and 19 were flagged over around two weeks and four weeks, respectively. Across all healthy-donor time intervals, the beta-binomial model significantly cut both the number of clones called differentially abundant and the false-positive rate. Across all healthy donors, variance in clone template counts between roughly two-week samples was found to increase significantly with total template count.

The sequencing sample was made of blood. The rearrangement combines TRBV28 with TRBJ2-7; the central 9 bases match TRBD1. The source of this sequence is a person between 18 and 75 years old in good health. The CDR3 protein sequence reads: CASSQTGTGSPFEQYF. Read as DNA, the sequence is TGTGCCAGCAGCCAAACCGGGACAGGGAGTCCTTTCGAGCAGTACTTC.